This T cell receptor beta chain was sequenced during a study of CD8 T cells in ankylosing spondylitis. Notes on the study in general: Disease-linked clones bore a CD8+ phenotype and were relatively rare in peripheral blood.

This clonotype appeared many times. Its antigen is currently unknown. The ends were cut back, 5 bases at V and 2 bases at J, with 16 bases in the middle. Germline V gene data show CDR1 as MNHNS and CDR2 as SASEGT. This CDR3 has 15 residues. Quantitative barcoded 5'-RACE was used to prepare TCR beta libraries. A single record per CDR3 protein comes from TCRdb applying MiXCR to the 5' RACE reads. The repertoire holds more than 110,000 distinct CDR3 sequences, with 7% to 9% as singletons. Input material: synovial fluid, either unsorted or a sorted T cell fraction (not recorded which). The chain couples TRBV6-1 to TRBJ2-7; D is unresolved. This sequence originates from a male donor with ankylosing spondylitis. The CDR3 coding sequence is TGTGCCAGCAGTCCATTCGTAGGCAATACCTACGAGCAGTACTTC. As protein: CASSPFVGNTYEQYF.